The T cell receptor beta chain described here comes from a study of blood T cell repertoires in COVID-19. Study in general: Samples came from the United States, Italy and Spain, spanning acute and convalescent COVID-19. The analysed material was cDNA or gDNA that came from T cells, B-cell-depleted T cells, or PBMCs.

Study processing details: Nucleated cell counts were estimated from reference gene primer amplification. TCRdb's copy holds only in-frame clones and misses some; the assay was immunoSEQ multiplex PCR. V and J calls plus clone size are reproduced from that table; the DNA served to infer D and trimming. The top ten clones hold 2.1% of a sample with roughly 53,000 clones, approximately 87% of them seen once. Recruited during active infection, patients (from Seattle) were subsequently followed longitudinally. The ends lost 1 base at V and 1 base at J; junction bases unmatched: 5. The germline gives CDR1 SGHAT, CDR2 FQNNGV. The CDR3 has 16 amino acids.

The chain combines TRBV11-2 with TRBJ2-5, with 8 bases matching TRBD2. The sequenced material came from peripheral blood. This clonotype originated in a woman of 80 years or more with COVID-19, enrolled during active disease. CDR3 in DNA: TGTGCCAGCAGCTTAGTGTTAGCGGGGATCCAAGAGACCCAGTACTTC. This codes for CASSLVLAGIQETQYF.